The 23 T cell receptor beta chains below were found in one sample sequenced in a study of T cells in Graves' hyperthyroidism and ophthalmopathy. It was RNA transcripts that yielded the amplified TCR beta CDR3 regions. Initially, a first-round RT-PCR of the TCR CDR3 employed the HTBI primer set. TCRdb analysed the multiplex PCR reads with MiXCR anew, one entry per CDR3 protein. The sample carries approximately 620,000 distinct CDR3 sequences, 11% to 15% recorded once. The sample taken for sequencing was blood. Receptors were obtained from a woman in her thirties with Graves' hyperthyroidism that later progressed to Graves' ophthalmopathy.

A single count supports this clonotype. The V call is TRBV20-1, the J call TRBJ2-2; no clear D gene. Per the germline V gene, CDR1 is DFQATT and CDR2 is SNEGSKA (reference sequence). Trimming cost V 3 bases and J 4 bases, with 9 bases left between them. This CDR3 contains 13 residues. The CDR3 region has the DNA TGCAGTGCTAGTACACGACTCACCGGGGAGCTGTTTTTT. This gives the protein CSASTRLTGELFF.

This clonotype has a count of ten or more. The gene calls are TRBV7-2 and TRBJ2-5, with a possible D match to TRBD1 (7 bases). The CDR3 consists of 17 residues. Trimming removed 0 bases from V and 0 bases from J, with 14 bases in between. The germline CDR1 and CDR2 sequences are SGHTA and FQGNSA. DNA of the CDR3: TGTGCCAGCAGCTTAGCGCGGGACAGCCAGTACCAAGAGACCCAGTACTTC. Its protein is CASSLARDSQYQETQYF.

This clonotype showed up many times. One junction end does not reproduce the germline sequence, and a read error may be involved. The chain combines TRBV5-1 with TRBJ1-1; D is unresolved. Germline CDR1 reads SGHRS; CDR2 reads YFSETQ. The CDR3 contains 13 residues. Here the CDR3 reads CASSFSAYTEAFF. The CDR3 region has the DNA TGCGCCAGCAGCTTTAGCGCATACACAGAAGCTTTCTTT.

This clonotype was counted many times. The J gene is TRBJ1-2, the V gene TRBV30, with 8 bases fitting TRBD1. V lost 5 bases, J lost 8 bases, and 10 bases stayed unmatched. The CDR3 runs to 13 residues. The germline CDR1 and CDR2 sequences are GTSNPN and SVGIG (reference sequence). CDR3 nucleotide sequence: TGTGCCTGGGCCGGGACAGGCCCTAGAGGCTACACCTTC. It specifies CAWAGTGPRGYTF. Complete variable domain (other parts from reference TRBV30 and TRBJ1-2): SQTIHQWPATLVQPVGSPLSLECTVEGTSNPNLYWYRQAAGRGLQLLFYSVGIGQISSEVPQNLSASRPQDRQFILSSKKLLLSDSGFYLCAWAGTGPRGYTFGSGTRLTVV.

This clonotype has at least ten counts. The CDR3 region has the DNA TGTGCCAGCAGCTTAGAACCATCCTACAATGAGCAGTTCTTC. This encodes CASSLEPSYNEQFF. This chain uses TRBV11-2 with TRBJ2-1; no firm D call. Looked up from germline, CDR1 is SGHAT and CDR2 is FQNNGV. V gave up 0 bases and J gave up 1 base, with 4 bases separating them. The CDR3 spans 14 residues.

This chain uses TRBV28 with TRBJ1-6; D may be TRBD1 (5 bases). The V end lost 4 bases, the J end lost 6 bases, and 7 bases lay between the germline ends. This CDR3 is 13 amino acids long. CDR1 and CDR2 (germline): MDHEN, SYDVKM. CDR3 coding DNA: TGTGCCAGCAGTTCGCAGGGTAATTCACCCCTCCACTTT. It translates to CASSSQGNSPLHF.

The J gene is TRBJ1-4, the V gene TRBV5-1; D remains ambiguous. Germline V lookup: CDR1 SGHRS, CDR2 YFSETQ. Trimming took 4 bases from V and 3 from J, leaving 10 bases between them. The CDR3 is made up of 14 amino acids. In DNA, the CDR3 is TGCGCCAGCAGCCTAGGGAGTTCTAATGAAAAACTGTTTTTT. Encoded protein: CASSLGSSNEKLFF.

This clonotype was seen many times. The chain joins TRBV5-1 to TRBJ2-3; a weak D match, TRBD2 (5 bases). Looked up from germline, CDR1 is SGHRS and CDR2 is YFSETQ. The CDR3 is 16 amino acids. The V end lost 3 bases, the J end lost 0 bases, and 14 bases lay between the germline ends. CDR3 coding DNA: TGCGCCAGCAGCTCCCGAGGGCGGTGGAGCACAGATACGCAGTATTTT. Translation gives CASSSRGRWSTDTQYF. Full variable domain (rest looked up from reference TRBV5-1 and TRBJ2-3): KAGVTQTPRYLIKTRGQQVTLSCSPISGHRSVSWYQQTPGQGLQFLFEYFSETQRNKGNFPGRFSGRQFSNSRSEMNVSTLELGDSALYLCASSSRGRWSTDTQYFGPGTRLTVL.

The rearrangement links TRBV4-1 to TRBJ2-1; 7 bases align to TRBD2. This CDR3 has 16 amino acids. CDR1 is MGHRA, CDR2 YSYEKL, per germline. V lost 0 bases and J lost 10; bases outside the gene matches: 12. CDR3 DNA sequence: TGCGCCAGCAGCCAAGAACCTCGTCTAGCGGTGGGAGAGCAGTTCTTC. Amino acid sequence: CASSQEPRLAVGEQFF.

This clonotype has at least ten counts. This chain uses TRBV24-1 with TRBJ2-3; TRBD1 matches 8 bases. The CDR3 has 17 residues. CDR1 is KGHDR, CDR2 SFDVKD, per germline. V shed 3 bases, J shed 0 bases, and the junction held 7 bases outside the gene matches. The CDR3 sequence: CATSDRDRIASTDTQYF. For the CDR3, the DNA is TGTGCCACCAGTGATCGGGACAGGATAGCTAGCACAGATACGCAGTATTTT.

This clonotype was counted many times. The V gene is TRBV7-2, the J gene TRBJ1-5; no firm D call. V lost 5 bases to trimming and J lost 9 bases, with 17 bases between them. Per germline, CDR1 SGHTA and CDR2 FQGNSA. The CDR3 consists of 14 residues. The CDR3 loop reads CASSESHGSPPQHF. The CDR3 nucleotides are TGTGCCAGCAGCGAGTCGCACGGGAGTCCGCCCCAGCATTTT.

This clonotype was observed a few times. The chain is built from TRBV30 and TRBJ2-5; D uncertain. Germline V gives CDR1 GTSNPN, CDR2 SVGIG (reference sequence). The CDR3 length is 12 residues. The germline V and J ends were trimmed by 3 bases and 0 bases, with 5 bases remaining between them. CDR3 coding DNA: TGTGCCTGGAGGGGGTACCAAGAGACCCAGTACTTC. As protein: CAWRGYQETQYF. The full variable domain, with the rest looked up from reference TRBV30 and TRBJ2-5, is SQTIHQWPATLVQPVGSPLSLECTVEGTSNPNLYWYRQAAGRGLQLLFYSVGIGQISSEVPQNLSASRPQDRQFILSSKKLLLSDSGFYLCAWRGYQETQYFGPGTRLLVL.

This clonotype has ten or more counts. The V and J genes are TRBV10-2 and TRBJ2-3; D might be TRBD2 (5 bases). Germline V gene data show CDR1 as WSHSY and CDR2 as SAAADI. V gave up 4 bases and J gave up 3 bases, with 14 bases separating them. The CDR3 length is 15 residues. The CDR3 sequence: CASSVNREKTDTQYF. The CDR3 DNA reads TGCGCCAGCAGTGTCAACCGGGAAAAGACAGATACGCAGTATTTT.

The table lists this clonotype with many counts. CDR3 region: CSASGGGEAFF. CDR3 bases: TGCAGTGCTAGCGGAGGTGGTGAAGCTTTCTTT. The chain is built from TRBV20-1 and TRBJ1-1; D is undetermined. Germline CDR1 DFQATT, CDR2 SNEGSKA (reference sequence). This CDR3 spans 11 amino acids. The V and J ends lost 3 bases and 7 bases respectively, with 9 bases between them.

This rearrangement joins TRBV5-1 to TRBJ2-2; TRBD2 is a possible D gene (6 bases). Per the germline V gene, CDR1 is SGHRS and CDR2 is YFSETQ. This CDR3 comprises 14 residues. The germline V and J ends were trimmed by 2 bases and 6 bases, with 11 bases remaining between them. For the CDR3, the DNA is TGCGCCAGCAGCTTTAGCGGATCCGCCGGGGAGCTGTTTTTT. Translating it yields CASSFSGSAGELFF.

This clonotype came up many times. The CDR3 is CSAGRTGENTEAFF. The CDR3 nucleotides read TGCAGTGCTGGGCGGACAGGGGAGAACACTGAAGCTTTCTTT. V gene TRBV20-1 combines with J gene TRBJ1-1; TRBD1 agrees at 9 bases. The CDR3 has 14 residues. Trimming took 5 bases from V and 1 from J; bases not matched to a gene: 5. Germline lookup yields CDR1 DFQATT and CDR2 SNEGSKA (reference sequence).

This clonotype appeared many times. This rearrangement joins TRBV3-1 to TRBJ1-6; TRBD1 aligns across 9 bases. V lost 4 bases, J lost 3 bases, and 1 base stayed unmatched. The germline CDR1 and CDR2 sequences are LGHDT and YNNKEL (reference sequence). CDR3 size: 15 residues. The CDR3 loop is CASSPGQGYNSPLHF. The DNA for the CDR3 is TGTGCCAGCAGCCCGGGACAGGGCTATAATTCACCCCTCCACTTT.

This clonotype appeared a single time. The gene calls are TRBV20-1 and TRBJ1-1; D possibly corresponds to TRBD1 (5 bases). The CDR3 is made up of 15 amino acids. The V gene lost 1 base and the J gene lost 4 bases, with 16 bases spanning the gap. Germline values: CDR1 DFQATT, CDR2 SNEGSKA (reference sequence). For the CDR3, the DNA is TGCAGTGCTAGAGGCCCAGGGAGTGGAAGCACTGAAGCTTTCTTT. The encoded protein is CSARGPGSGSTEAFF.

On this clonotype itself: Being one base from a much bigger clone, this may be a read error. The conserved phenylalanine or tryptophan is not found at the CDR3 terminus, so this likely reflects a read error. The V gene is TRBV3-1, the J gene TRBJ2-7; D gene unclear. Trimming took 2 bases from V and 5 from J, leaving 13 bases between them. The CDR3 runs 14 residues. Germline CDR1 reads LGHDT; CDR2 reads YNNKEL (reference sequence). The CDR3 bases are TGTGCCAGCAGCCAAACATTCATAGCAGACGAGCAGTACCTC. Amino acids: CASSQTFIADEQYL.

Many counts were recorded for this clonotype. V is TRBV15 and J is TRBJ2-5; perhaps TRBD1 as D (6 bases). V lost 1 base, J lost 5 bases, and 14 bases lay in between. The length of the CDR3 is 15 residues. Germline CDR1 is LNHNV and CDR2 is YYDKDF (reference sequence). CDR3 nucleotide sequence: TGTGCCACCAGCAGAGCGCGGACAGCCGGGGAGACCCAGTACTTC. This encodes CATSRARTAGETQYF.

The V call is TRBV18, the J call TRBJ2-5; D is unresolved. V was trimmed by 8 bases and J by 0 bases, leaving 7 bases between them. CDR1 and CDR2 (germline): KGHSH, LQKENI. The CDR3 sequence is 12 residues long. The CDR3 region has the DNA TGTGCCAGCACACGTTACCAAGAGACCCAGTACTTC. The encoded protein is CASTRYQETQYF.

This CDR3 is CASSQQGLPYGYTF. The DNA of the CDR3 is TGTGCCAGCAGCCAACAGGGGTTACCCTATGGCTACACCTTC. The chain links TRBV5-5 to TRBJ1-2; 7 positions match TRBD1. This CDR3 is built from 14 residues. V trimming: 4 bases; J trimming: 4 bases; junction bases outside the gene matches: 7. Germline CDR1 and CDR2: SGHKS and YYEKEE (reference sequence). Full variable domain (outside the CDR3, taken from reference TRBV5-5 and TRBJ1-2): DAGVTQSPTHLIKTRGQQVTLRCSPISGHKSVSWYQQVLGQGPQFIFQYYEKEERGRGNFPDRFSARQFPNYSSELNVNALLLGDSALYLCASSQQGLPYGYTFGSGTRLTVV.

The chain uses TRBV19 and TRBJ2-7; TRBD2 agrees at 13 bases. V lost 7 bases and J lost 2; bases outside the gene matches: 5. The germline gives CDR1 LNHDA, CDR2 SQIVND (reference sequence). This CDR3 spans 15 amino acids. CDR3 loop: CASMRTSGSAYEQYF. The CDR3 DNA sequence: TGTGCCAGTATGAGGACTAGCGGGAGTGCCTACGAGCAGTACTTC.